This T cell receptor beta chain was sequenced for a study of CD4 and CD8 cells across lung adenocarcinoma regions. The CDR3 consists of 15 residues. Germline V gene lookup returns CDR1 MNHNS and CDR2 SASEGT. TCRdb re-called the PCR reads through MiXCR, storing one row per CDR3 protein. The profile covers approximately 9,000 distinct CDR3 sequences, with about half appearing a single time and 40% to 50% taken by the ten largest. Samples came from patients with localized non-small cell lung adenocarcinoma. Comments on this clonotype: At one end, the junction sequence differs from germline, possibly due to a read error.

The chain links TRBV6-1 to TRBJ2-6; the D gene is possibly TRBD1 (5 bases). The TCR originated in a female donor with lung adenocarcinoma. The CD4 and CD8 labels of this study may be unreliable. The material sequenced was CD8+ T cells from the margin of a lung tumor. The CDR3 is CASSDRGSWAYDLNF. CDR3 DNA sequence: TGTGCCAGCAGTGATAGGGGCTCTTGGGCCTACGACCTGAACTTC.